The rows below give T cell receptor beta chains drawn from one sample of a study of blood T cell repertoires in COVID-19. The assay was immunoSEQ multiplex PCR, and TCRdb's table has in-frame clones only and misses some. Here the sample spans about 250,000 clones, about 86% being singletons. The sequenced sample consisted of peripheral blood. The source is a man older than 75 with acute or convalescent COVID-19. Each CDR3 is given with its conserved first and last residue. D genes are given only for firm matches. Rows may omit the clone size; those that give it use once, few, many or a size class.

>-|TRBV25-1|TRBJ1-4|-
TGTGCCAGCAAATACAGTTCTCAATCCCTGGGCGAAAAACTGTTTTTT
CASKYSSQSLGEKLFF
>-|TRBV28|TRBJ1-5|-
TGTGCCAGCAGTTTATTAGGGGATCAGCCCCAGCATTTT
CASSLLGDQPQHF
>TRBD1|TRBV28|TRBJ1-3|-
TGTGCCAGCAGGCCAGGGGGGCTCTACTCTGGAAACACCATATATTTT
CASRPGGLYSGNTIYF
>TRBD1|TRBV28|TRBJ1-2|once
TGTGCCAGCAGTACCCCCGGGACAGGGCTAGGGGGCTACACCTTC
CASSTPGTGLGGYTF
>-|TRBV19|TRBJ1-3|-
TGTGCCAGTAGACGGCGGGGGAACTCTGGAAACACCATATATTTT
CASRRRGNSGNTIYF
>TRBD1|TRBV12-5|TRBJ1-5|once
TGTGCTAGTGGTCCCAACCCGGGACAGGGGGGAGGCAATCAGCCCCAGCATTTT
CASGPNPGQGGGNQPQHF
>TRBD1|TRBV27|TRBJ1-1|-
TGTGCCAGCAGTTTATTCAGGGGGTACACTGAAGCTTTCTTT
CASSLFRGYTEAFF
>TRBD1|TRBV5-4|TRBJ2-7|once
TGTGCCAGCAGCCGGGACAGCTACGAGCAGTACTTC
CASSRDSYEQYF
>TRBD1|TRBV9|TRBJ2-3|-
TGTGCCAGCAGCGGTGGACAGGGGGCGATATTAGATACGCAGTATTTT
CASSGGQGAILDTQYF
>TRBD1|TRBV5-4|TRBJ1-2|-
TGTGCCAGCAGCCGACAGGGGAACTATGGCTACACCTTC
CASSRQGNYGYTF
>TRBD1|TRBV28|TRBJ2-1|-
TGTGCCAGCAGTTCCACGGGGGACAGGTCCTACAATGAGCAGTTCTTC
CASSSTGDRSYNEQFF
>-|TRBV28|TRBJ2-7|-
TGTGCCAGCAGTTTATGGACAGAAAATTACGAGCAGTACTTC
CASSLWTENYEQYF
>-|TRBV18|TRBJ1-1|-
TGTGCCAGCTCACTCCGACAGGTGGAGTTCACTGAAGCTTTCTTT
CASSLRQVEFTEAFF
>TRBD1|TRBV7-3|TRBJ2-1|-
TGTGCCAGCAGCTTAAGGACCGGGACAGGGGCCTTCAGTGAGCAGTTCTTC
CASSLRTGTGAFSEQFF
>-|TRBV24-1|TRBJ2-7|-
TGTGCCATCGGGACTTCCTACGAGCAGTACTTC
CAIGTSYEQYF
>-|TRBV4-2|TRBJ2-1|-
TGTGCCAGCAGCCCCGGCGGCTATCGGGGTAGTGAGCAGTTCTTC
CASSPGGYRGSEQFF
>TRBD2|TRBV14|TRBJ2-2|-
TGTGCCAGCAGCCAAGTGAGAGCGGGAGGGCGGAACACCGGGGAGCTGTTTTTT
CASSQVRAGGRNTGELFF
>-|TRBV6-5|TRBJ1-5|once
TGTGCCAGCAGTTACCGGGCGACAGGCAATCAGCCCCAGCATTTT
CASSYRATGNQPQHF
>-|TRBV10-3|TRBJ1-2|-
TGTGCCATCAGTACCCAGGTTATCTATGGCTACACCTTC
CAISTQVIYGYTF
>TRBD1|TRBV2|TRBJ1-2|-
TGTGCCAGTGCAGGGGGCGCCGGCTATGGCTACACCTTC
CASAGGAGYGYTF
>-|TRBV9|TRBJ1-5|-
TGTGCCAGCAGCGTAGGCCTGTTCAGGGGTGGACAGCCCCAGCATTTT
CASSVGLFRGGQPQHF
>-|TRBV7-9|TRBJ2-7|many
TGTGCCAGCAGCTTAGTTGACGGGACCTACGAGCAGTACTTC
CASSLVDGTYEQYF
>TRBD1|TRBV6-1|TRBJ1-3|once
TGTGCCAGCAGTGGAGGTGGCCGACAGGGCGAGGCAGGAAACACCATATATTTT
CASSGGGRQGEAGNTIYF
>TRBD1|TRBV28|TRBJ1-4|-
TGTGCCAGCAGCAAGGGACAGGGGGCGGAAAAACTGTTTTTT
CASSKGQGAEKLFF
>TRBD2|TRBV27|TRBJ2-7|once
TGTGCCAGCAGGTCCGAAAGCGGGAGTCCTCACGAGCAGTACTTC
CASRSESGSPHEQYF